Presented here are 20 T cell receptor beta chains from one specimen sequenced in a study of early T cells in non-severe SARS-CoV-2 infection. TCRdb re-called the 5' RACE reads with MiXCR, one entry per CDR3 protein. The data hold 65,000 to 75,000 distinct CDR3 sequences, with under 14% observed a single time. Sequences were obtained from whole blood. These receptors originate from an adult who was a healthcare worker with PCR-confirmed SARS-CoV-2 infection or an uninfected control (not recorded which).

This clonotype was counted many times. The V and J genes are TRBV5-6 and TRBJ2-7; 7 nucleotides align to TRBD1. The V segment lost 4 bases and the J segment 6 bases; nucleotides outside the gene matches: 10. Germline V gene data show CDR1 as SGHDT and CDR2 as YYEEEE. CDR3 length: 14 residues. The CDR3 here is CASSRRDRVGEQYF. The CDR3 nucleotides read TGTGCCAGCAGCCGTCGCGACAGGGTCGGCGAGCAGTACTTC. The entire variable domain, with the rest obtained from reference TRBV5-6 and TRBJ2-7, is as follows: DAGVTQSPTHLIKTRGQQVTLRCSPKSGHDTVSWYQQALGQGPQFIFQYYEEEERQRGNFPDRFSGHQFPNYSSELNVNALLLGDSALYLCASSRRDRVGEQYFGPGTRLTVT.

The gene calls are TRBV7-9 and TRBJ2-5, with TRBD1 matching 9 bases. Per the germline V gene, CDR1 is SEHNR and CDR2 is FQNEAQ (reference sequence). V shed 1 base, J shed 4 bases, and the junction held 7 bases outside the gene matches. The CDR3 loop spans 16 amino acids. The CDR3: CASSLGGQGLGETQYF. CDR3 nucleotides: TGTGCCAGCAGCTTAGGGGGACAGGGCCTCGGAGAGACCCAGTACTTC.

This clonotype was seen ten or more times. V and J are TRBV19 and TRBJ2-7; D possibly matches TRBD1 or TRBD2 (5 bases each). The CDR3 spans 15 residues. The germline gives CDR1 LNHDA, CDR2 SQIVND (reference sequence). Trimming removed 2 bases from V and 3 bases from J, with 14 bases in between. The CDR3 coding sequence is TGTGCCAGTAGTATATTGGGGACCGGGGACTACGAGCAGTACTTC. Encoded protein: CASSILGTGDYEQYF.

This clonotype was found many times. The rearrangement joins TRBV7-9 to TRBJ2-5; the D is unclear. The CDR3 is made up of 16 amino acids. Germline V gene lookup returns CDR1 SEHNR and CDR2 FQNEAQ (reference sequence). V lost 5 bases and J lost 3, with 19 bases in between. As DNA, the CDR3 is TGTGCCAGCAGCCTACCCTGGGGTGTAGGAGAAGAGACCCAGTACTTC. Its protein product is CASSLPWGVGEETQYF.

A remark on this clonotype: A much larger clone lies one base from this, so it may be a read error. The chain employs TRBV3-1 and TRBJ1-6; 7 bases map to TRBD1. The trim removed 7 bases at V and 8 bases at J, leaving 11 bases unmatched. CDR3 length: 15 amino acids. Germline-derived CDR1 and CDR2 are LGHDT and YNNKEL (reference sequence). CDR3 bases: TGTGCCAGCATCCCCCGCAGGGGGGCTGATTCACCCCTCCACTTT. Translated, it gives CASIPRRGADSPLHF. Supplemented by reference TRBV3-1 and TRBJ1-6, the full variable domain reads DTAVSQTPKYLVTQMGNDKSIKCEQNLGHDTMYWYKQDSKKFLKIMFSYNNKELIINETVPNRFSPKSPDKAHLNLHINSLELGDSAVYFCASIPRRGADSPLHFGNGTRLTVT.

This clonotype occurred many times. The chain couples TRBV30 to TRBJ2-7, with 10 bases aligning to TRBD1. The V and J ends lost 4 bases and 5 bases, in that order; junction bases with no gene match: 14. The V gene's germline CDR1 is GTSNPN and CDR2 SVGIG (reference sequence). The CDR3 runs 16 residues. The CDR3 DNA sequence: TGTGCCTGGACTCTACCCTATGTGACAGGGGGCGACGAGCAGTACTTC. It encodes CAWTLPYVTGGDEQYF.

This chain links TRBV21-1 with TRBJ1-3; the table's D call, TRBD1, was not checked against the DNA. TRBV21-1 is labeled a pseudogene. CDR3 size: 17 residues. DNA for the CDR3: TGTGCCAGCAGCCCGAGGGGGAGACCTAGCTCTGGAAACACCATATATTTT. Its protein is CASSPRGRPSSGNTIYF.

This clonotype was counted ten times or more. The chain combines TRBV29-1 with TRBJ1-2; D gene ambiguous. CDR3 length equals 15 residues. Germline V gene lookup returns CDR1 SQVTM and CDR2 ANQGSEA. V dropped 0 bases and J dropped 7 bases, with 18 bases sitting between them. Here the CDR3 DNA reads TGCAGCGTTGAAGATCTGCGGGCAGGCATTCCTGGCTACACCTTC. Translating it yields CSVEDLRAGIPGYTF.

This clonotype was found many times. This chain uses TRBV27 with TRBJ2-7, with D perhaps TRBD2 (7 bases). This CDR3 contains 16 residues. The germline gives CDR1 MNHEY, CDR2 SMNVEV (reference sequence). V gave up 5 bases and J gave up 7 bases, with 24 bases separating them. The CDR3 loop reads CASSEGGAGPVVEQYF. CDR3 DNA sequence: TGTGCCAGCAGTGAGGGGGGGGCGGGACCGGTGGTGGAGCAGTACTTC.

The chain joins TRBV20-1 to TRBJ2-5; 10 bases are a match to TRBD1. This CDR3 contains 14 residues. The germline gives CDR1 DFQATT, CDR2 SNEGSKA (reference sequence). V dropped 5 bases and J dropped 2; count of bases not matched to a gene: 5. For the CDR3, the DNA is TGCAGTGCTTCGCCGGGACAGGGGCAAGAGACCCAGTACTTC. Translation: CSASPGQGQETQYF.

This clonotype was counted ten times or more. In nucleotides, the CDR3 is TGTGCCAGCAGCCCGATTGAAGAGACCCAGTACTTC. It is translated as CASSPIEETQYF. The rearrangement uses TRBV7-9 and TRBJ2-5; D gene ambiguous. Germline loops: CDR1 SEHNR, CDR2 FQNEAQ (reference sequence). The CDR3 sequence is 12 residues long. Trimming removed 5 bases from V and 3 bases from J, with 7 bases in between.

This clonotype was observed a few times. V usage is TRBV20-1 and J usage is TRBJ2-5; D gene ambiguous. Trimming stripped 6 bases from V and 3 bases from J, with 11 bases between. Looked up from germline, CDR1 is DFQATT and CDR2 is SNEGSKA (reference sequence). This CDR3 contains 12 residues. The CDR3 sequence is CSATDKEETQYF. CDR3 bases: TGCAGTGCCACCGACAAGGAAGAGACCCAGTACTTC.

This clonotype was recorded at least ten times. The chain is built from TRBV5-1 and TRBJ2-2, with D perhaps given as TRBD1 or TRBD2 (5 bases each). Germline lookup yields CDR1 SGHRS and CDR2 YFSETQ. Trimming took off 1 base at V and 5 bases at J, with 21 bases between the two ends. The CDR3 is 18 amino acids. The CDR3 DNA reads as TGCGCCAGCAGCTTGTTGGCCAGGGCGGAGGCCAGAACCGGGGAGCTGTTTTTT. Its translation: CASSLLARAEARTGELFF. Looking up the rest from reference TRBV5-1 and TRBJ2-2 gives the full variable domain: KAGVTQTPRYLIKTRGQQVTLSCSPISGHRSVSWYQQTPGQGLQFLFEYFSETQRNKGNFPGRFSGRQFSNSRSEMNVSTLELGDSALYLCASSLLARAEARTGELFFGEGSRLTVL.

This clonotype appeared a few times. The chain recombines TRBV7-3 with TRBJ1-1, with 7 bases matching TRBD1. This CDR3 is built from 14 residues. Germline assignment: CDR1 SGHTA and CDR2 FQGTGA. J gave up 0 bases and V 5 bases, and 3 bases lay outside the gene matches. This CDR3 reads CASSRDRVNTEAFF. CDR3 in DNA: TGTGCCAGCAGCCGGGACAGAGTGAACACTGAAGCTTTCTTT.

V gene TRBV5-1 combines with J gene TRBJ2-1, with a possible D match to TRBD1 (6 bases). Trimming removed 0 bases at V and 8 bases at J, with 6 bases between. The CDR3 is made up of 12 amino acids. Germline CDR1 reads SGHRS; CDR2 reads YFSETQ. The CDR3 sequence is CASSLDRDEQFF. DNA for the CDR3: TGCGCCAGCAGCTTGGACAGGGATGAGCAGTTCTTC.

The rearrangement uses TRBV5-4 and TRBJ2-1, with 10 bases identical to TRBD2. The CDR3 spans 17 residues. V lost 4 bases and J lost 0; bases outside the gene matches: 7. The germline V gene encodes CDR1 SGHNT and CDR2 YYREEE (reference sequence). DNA for the CDR3: TGTGCCAGCAGCACCGGGACTAGCGCAAGCTCCTACAATGAGCAGTTCTTC. It yields the protein CASSTGTSASSYNEQFF.

This clonotype was recorded many times. This chain connects TRBV7-9 to TRBJ1-3; maybe TRBD1 (6 bases). CDR3 length: 15 amino acids. From germline, CDR1 is SEHNR and CDR2 FQNEAQ (reference sequence). V was cut by 5 bases and J by 2 bases, with 13 bases left in between. The CDR3 loop reads CASSPPGTPGNTIYF. CDR3 sequence (DNA): TGTGCCAGCAGCCCCCCGGGGACACCTGGAAACACCATATATTTT. The variable domain in full, completed from reference TRBV7-9 and TRBJ1-3, reads DTGVSQNPRHKITKRGQNVTFRCDPISEHNRLYWYRQTLGQGPEFLTYFQNEAQLEKSRLLSDRFSAERPKGSFSTLEIQRTEQGDSAMYLCASSPPGTPGNTIYFGEGSWLTVV.

This clonotype was detected a few times. The chain links TRBV12-3 or TRBV12-4 to TRBJ1-1; D not certain. Trimming pared 8 bases from V and 2 bases from J, leaving 12 bases between. The CDR3 consists of 13 residues. The CDR3 loop is CASSGRINTEAFF. The CDR3 DNA reads as TGTGCCAGCTCGGGCAGGATAAACACTGAAGCTTTCTTT.

This clonotype was counted ten times or more. The chain is built from TRBV7-9 and TRBJ2-3; 7 bases align to TRBD2. The ends lost 5 bases at V and 0 bases at J; junction bases unmatched: 11. The germline gives CDR1 SEHNR, CDR2 FQNEAQ (reference sequence). The CDR3 spans 17 residues. DNA of the CDR3: TGTGCCAGCAGCCCAACTCCGGGGACTACTAGCACAGATACGCAGTATTTT. The encoded protein is CASSPTPGTTSTDTQYF.

The V and J genes are TRBV5-1 and TRBJ2-7, with TRBD2 identical over 11 bases. With V trimmed by 4 bases and J by 4 bases, 10 bases remained unmatched. Germline V CDR1 and CDR2: SGHRS, YFSETQ. The CDR3 is 16 residues long. CDR3 residues: CASSHDTSGRGYEQYF. CDR3 bases: TGCGCCAGCAGCCACGATACTAGCGGGAGAGGATACGAGCAGTACTTC.